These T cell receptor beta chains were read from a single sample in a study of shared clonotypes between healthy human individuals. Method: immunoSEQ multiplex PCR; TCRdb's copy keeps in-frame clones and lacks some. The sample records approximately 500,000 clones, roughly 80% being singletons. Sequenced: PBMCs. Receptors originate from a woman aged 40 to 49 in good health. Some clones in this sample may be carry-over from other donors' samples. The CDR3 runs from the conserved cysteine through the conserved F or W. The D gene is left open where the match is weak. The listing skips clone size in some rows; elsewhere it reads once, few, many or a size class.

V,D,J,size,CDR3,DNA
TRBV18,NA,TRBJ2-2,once,CASSPQENTGELFF,TGTGCCAGCTCACCCCAGGAGAACACCGGGGAGCTGTTTTTT
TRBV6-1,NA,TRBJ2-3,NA,CASTLGAGPDTQYF,TGTGCCAGCACCCTGGGGGCGGGACCAGATACGCAGTATTTT
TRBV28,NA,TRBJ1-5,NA,CASSPSVGSNQPQHF,TGTGCCAGCAGCCCATCCGTGGGGAGCAATCAGCCCCAGCATTTT
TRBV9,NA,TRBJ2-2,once,CASSVVPAEGAGELFF,TGTGCCAGCAGCGTAGTCCCAGCGGAGGGGGCCGGGGAGCTGTTTTTT
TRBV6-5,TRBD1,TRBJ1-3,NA,CASRLGQGYGNTIYF,TGTGCCAGCAGGCTTGGACAGGGGTATGGAAACACCATATATTTT
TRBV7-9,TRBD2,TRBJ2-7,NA,CASSSARSLTSRPYEQYF,TGTGCCAGCAGCTCCGCCCGGTCGCTGACTAGCCGTCCCTACGAGCAGTACTTC
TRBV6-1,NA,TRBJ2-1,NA,CASSDSSYNEQFF,TGTGCCAGCAGTGACAGCTCCTACAATGAGCAGTTCTTC
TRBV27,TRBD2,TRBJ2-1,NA,CASSLSGGLGNEQFF,TGTGCCAGCAGTTTATCGGGAGGGCTGGGCAATGAGCAGTTCTTC
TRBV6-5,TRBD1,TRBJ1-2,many,CASSYYRGSLHTF,TGTGCCAGCAGTTACTACAGGGGGTCGCTGCACACCTTC
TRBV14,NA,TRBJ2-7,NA,CASSQEFPGVPYEQYF,TGTGCCAGCAGCCAAGAGTTCCCGGGCGTGCCCTACGAGCAGTACTTC
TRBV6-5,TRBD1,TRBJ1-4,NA,CASSRDRDEKLFF,TGTGCCAGCAGCAGGGACAGGGATGAAAAACTGTTTTTT
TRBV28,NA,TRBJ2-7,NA,CASSLPHQQYEQYF,TGTGCCAGCAGCCTGCCTCACCAACAGTACGAGCAGTACTTC
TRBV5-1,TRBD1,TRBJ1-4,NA,CASSLAPGGGTNEKLFF,TGCGCCAGCAGCTTGGCCCCAGGGGGGGGAACTAATGAAAAACTGTTTTTT
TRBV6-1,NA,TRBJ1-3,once,CASSDTGSGNTIYF,TGTGCCAGCAGTGACACAGGCTCTGGAAACACCATATATTTT
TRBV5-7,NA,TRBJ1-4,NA,CASSLGVDSHEKLFF,TGTGCCAGCAGCTTGGGGGTGGACAGCCACGAAAAACTGTTTTTT
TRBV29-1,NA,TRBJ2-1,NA,CSVEDRGGSSYNEQFF,TGCAGCGTTGAAGATCGAGGGGGAAGCTCCTACAATGAGCAGTTCTTC
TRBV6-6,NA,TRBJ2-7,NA,CASSYSGLAVIEQYF,TGTGCCAGCAGTTACTCAGGTCTAGCAGTTATCGAGCAGTACTTC
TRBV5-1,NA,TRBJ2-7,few,CASSLILGAYEQYF,TGCGCCAGCAGCTTGATACTGGGGGCCTACGAGCAGTACTTC
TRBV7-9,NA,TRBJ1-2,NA,CAIDPTGRDYGYTF,TGTGCCATTGACCCTACGGGTCGCGACTATGGCTACACCTTC
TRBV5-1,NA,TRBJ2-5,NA,CASSSRGSQETQYF,TGCGCCAGCAGCTCGCGGGGCAGCCAAGAGACCCAGTACTTC
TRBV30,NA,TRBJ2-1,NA,CAWSRDSYNEQFF,TGTGCCTGGTCCAGGGACTCCTACAATGAGCAGTTCTTC
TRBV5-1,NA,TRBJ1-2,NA,CATTPEAGNRDGYTF,TGCGCCACCACACCGGAGGCAGGAAACCGAGATGGCTACACCTTC
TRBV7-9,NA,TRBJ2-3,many,CASSGRGSTDTQYF,TGTGCCAGCAGTGGAAGGGGATCGACAGATACGCAGTATTTT
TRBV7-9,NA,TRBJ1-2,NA,CASSPPGPINYGYTF,TGTGCCAGCAGCCCCCCAGGACCTATTAACTATGGCTACACCTTC
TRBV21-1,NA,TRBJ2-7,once,CASSKEDRTGYPYEQYF,TGTGCCAGCAGCAAAGAGGATCGGACAGGCTACCCCTACGAGCAGTACTTC
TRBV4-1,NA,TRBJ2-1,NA,CASSHPEGRGPNEQFF,TGCGCCAGCAGCCACCCAGAAGGGCGTGGGCCCAATGAGCAGTTCTTC